Listed below are T cell receptor beta chains from one sample, sequenced in a study. TCRdb itself ran the 5' RACE reads through MiXCR, one entry per CDR3 protein. Here the sample spans tens of thousands of distinct CDR3 sequences, 30% being singletons. The sequenced material came from tumor-infiltrating memory CD4+ T cells sorted from the breast tumor. The receptors stem from a female donor with breast cancer. CDR3s include the opening cysteine and the closing phenylalanine or tryptophan. The D gene is left open where the match is weak. The size field is filled for only some rows; it gives once, few, many or a size class.

J,size,V,D,DNA,CDR3
TRBJ1-5,once,TRBV24-1,NA,TGTGCCACCAGTGAGGGGAATCAGCCCCAGCATTTT,CATSEGNQPQHF
TRBJ2-3,NA,TRBV7-6,TRBD2,TGTGCCAGCAGCTCCGGGAGGACCACAGATACGCAGTATTTT,CASSSGRTTDTQYF
TRBJ2-7,NA,TRBV20-1,TRBD2,TGCAGTGCTAGAACCGGGACTAGCGGCGTCTCCGAGCAGTACTTC,CSARTGTSGVSEQYF
TRBJ2-1,few,TRBV18,TRBD2,TGTGCCAGCTCACAACTAGCGGGAGCTAGCAATGAGCAGTTCTTC,CASSQLAGASNEQFF
TRBJ1-2,NA,TRBV21-1,NA,TGTGCCAGCAGCGAAAATGGGGGGACGGGACAGGGAGAACATGGCTACACCTTC,CASSENGGTGQGEHGYTF
TRBJ1-1,NA,TRBV5-1,NA,TGCGCCAGCAGCCCCGGGGTAGGGGCCGAAGCTTTCTTT,CASSPGVGAEAFF
TRBJ2-2,few,TRBV5-1,NA,TGCGCCAGCAGGCGGGCAGGGGTCTCCGGGGAGCTGTTTTTT,CASRRAGVSGELFF
TRBJ2-7,NA,TRBV20-1,TRBD1,TGCAGTGCCGAACTGGGACAGGGAGCCTACGAGCAGTACTTC,CSAELGQGAYEQYF
TRBJ2-1,few,TRBV30,TRBD2,TGTGCCTGGCAGACTAGCGGGAGGGCCCCGGGGAATGAGCAGTTCTTC,CAWQTSGRAPGNEQFF
TRBJ2-7,many,TRBV12-3/TRBV12-4,TRBD2,TGTGCCAGCAGGGCCGGGACAGGCTTAGCGGGGGGTTACGAGCAGTACTTC,CASRAGTGLAGGYEQYF
TRBJ1-1,few,TRBV7-8,NA,TGTGCCAGCAGCTCTCCCGAGTGGGCCGTGAACACTGAAGCTTTCTTT,CASSSPEWAVNTEAFF
TRBJ1-2,NA,TRBV12-3/TRBV12-4,NA,TGTGCCAGCTCAGGGTCCAACTATGGCTACACCTTC,CASSGSNYGYTF
TRBJ2-7,many,TRBV6-2/TRBV6-3,NA,TGTGCCAGCAGTTACGGGACTCCTGGCTACGAGCAGTACTTC,CASSYGTPGYEQYF
TRBJ2-7,NA,TRBV7-8,TRBD1,TGTGCCAGCAGCCCACCGGGACAGGGAAAATACGAGCAGTACTTC,CASSPPGQGKYEQYF
TRBJ2-2,few,TRBV5-1,NA,TGCGCCAGCAGCTTGAGTCCGACCCGCACCGGGGAGCTGTTTTTT,CASSLSPTRTGELFF
TRBJ1-4,few,TRBV20-1,TRBD1,TGCAGTGCTAGAGACCCTCGACAGGGTGGTAATGAAAAACTGTTTTTT,CSARDPRQGGNEKLFF
TRBJ1-1,NA,TRBV5-1,NA,TGCGCCAGCAGCACAATGGAGGGAGGAACTGAAGCTTTCTTT,CASSTMEGGTEAFF
TRBJ2-3,few,TRBV12-3/TRBV12-4,NA,TGTGCCAGCAGTTTCGATCTAGGGGCAGATACGCAGTATTTT,CASSFDLGADTQYF
TRBJ2-3,many,TRBV29-1,TRBD2,TGCAGCACTGGGGCGGGAGTTTCGTCAGATACGCAGTATTTT,CSTGAGVSSDTQYF
TRBJ2-7,few,TRBV6-5,NA,TGTGCCAGCAGTTTGGGGACAAATAAATACGAGCAGTACTTC,CASSLGTNKYEQYF
TRBJ1-1,NA,TRBV7-9,NA,TGTGCCAGCAGCTTACTTCGTCCGTGGAACACTGAAGCTTTCTTT,CASSLLRPWNTEAFF
TRBJ2-1,NA,TRBV5-1,NA,TGCGCCAGCAGCTTGGGACGGGGCAATGAGCAGTTCTTC,CASSLGRGNEQFF
TRBJ2-7,once,TRBV10-3,NA,TGTGCCATCAGCCTCGGACTTGGGGGCGAGCAGTACTTC,CAISLGLGGEQYF
TRBJ2-1,few,TRBV4-2,TRBD2,TGTGCCAGCAGCCGGGGGTCTAGCGGGGGGGTCGATGAGCAGTTCTTC,CASSRGSSGGVDEQFF
TRBJ2-7,NA,TRBV5-1,TRBD1,TGCGCCAGCAGCCCAAACAGGGGCCACGAGCAGTACTTC,CASSPNRGHEQYF
TRBJ2-2,few,TRBV4-2,TRBD2,TGTGCCAGCAGCCCCTTGACTAGCGGGGGCCCCACCGGGGAGCTGTTTTTT,CASSPLTSGGPTGELFF
TRBJ2-5,NA,TRBV9,NA,TGTGCCAGCGGCGTAGGGTATCAAGAGACCCAGTACTTC,CASGVGYQETQYF
TRBJ2-1,NA,TRBV4-2,TRBD2,TGTGCCAGCAGCACACAATCTAGCGGGAGGGCCTCCTACAATGAGCAGTTCTTC,CASSTQSSGRASYNEQFF
TRBJ2-2,few,TRBV5-1,NA,TGCGCCAGCAGCTTAGTTGGGGCTACCGGGGAGCTGTTTTTT,CASSLVGATGELFF
TRBJ2-7,NA,TRBV7-9,NA,TGTGCCAGCAGCCGTACGGGTTCGGACCGATCGACCTACGAGCAGTACTTC,CASSRTGSDRSTYEQYF
TRBJ2-5,NA,TRBV20-1,NA,TGCAGTCGTCCCGGGACACTAGACCTTGAAGAGACCCAGTACTTC,CSRPGTLDLEETQYF
TRBJ2-5,few,TRBV4-2,TRBD2,TGTGCCAGCAGCCAAGAAGCAGCGGGGGGCCCAGGAGTAGAGACCCAGTACTTC,CASSQEAAGGPGVETQYF
TRBJ2-5,NA,TRBV6-1,TRBD1,TGTGCCAGCAGTGAAGAGGGGGACAGGACCTGGAAGACCCAGTACTTC,CASSEEGDRTWKTQYF
TRBJ1-1,NA,TRBV3-1,TRBD1,TGTGTCAGCAGCCAAGGGGACAGGGGGGCTGAAGCTTTCTTT,CVSSQGDRGAEAFF
TRBJ2-7,NA,TRBV28,NA,TGTGCCAGCAGTTTATACGGGGACGGGTACGAGCAGTACTTC,CASSLYGDGYEQYF
TRBJ1-5,NA,TRBV9,TRBD1,TGTGCCAGCAGCTCTACAGGGGCTAGCAATCAGCCCCAGCATTTT,CASSSTGASNQPQHF
TRBJ2-7,NA,TRBV21-1,NA,TGTGCCAGCAGCAAAGAGCACGGACCTTTTAAATTCTCCTACGAGCAGTACTTC,CASSKEHGPFKFSYEQYF
TRBJ2-7,NA,TRBV6-5,NA,TGTGCCAGCAGGGGGGGAGACTACGAGCAGTACTTC,CASRGGDYEQYF
TRBJ2-3,few,TRBV28,NA,TGTGCCAGCAGTTTGGGGCAGGGGACAGATACGCAGTATTTT,CASSLGQGTDTQYF
TRBJ2-1,NA,TRBV7-3,NA,TGTGCCAGCAGCCAGATGGCGGGAACCAATGAGCAGTTCTTC,CASSQMAGTNEQFF
TRBJ1-5,few,TRBV7-9,NA,TGTGCCAGCAGCTTTCAGGGGAGGCAGCCCCAGCATTTT,CASSFQGRQPQHF
TRBJ2-7,many,TRBV20-1,TRBD1,TGCAGTGCCAACGACAGGGGCAAGGCTTACGAGCAGTACTTC,CSANDRGKAYEQYF
TRBJ2-1,many,TRBV4-2,TRBD2,TGTGCCAGCAGCCAAGTTTCTAGCGGGAGGAGCTACAATGAGCAGTTCTTC,CASSQVSSGRSYNEQFF
TRBJ2-3,few,TRBV3-1,NA,TGTGCCAGCAGCCCCAGGCAGGCAACTAGCACAGATACGCAGTATTTT,CASSPRQATSTDTQYF
TRBJ1-4,NA,TRBV24-1,NA,TGTGCCACCAGTGAGACGACAGGAACCTCTAATGAAAAACTGTTTTTT,CATSETTGTSNEKLFF
TRBJ1-1,once,TRBV29-1,TRBD1,TGCAGCGTTGAGAGGGACAGGGGCCACACTGAAACTTTCTTT,CSVERDRGHTETFF
TRBJ2-1,many,TRBV5-1,TRBD1,TGCGCCAGCAGCCTGAGGACAGGGTTCAATGAGCAGTTCTTC,CASSLRTGFNEQFF
TRBJ2-2,NA,TRBV6-2/TRBV6-3,NA,TGTGCCAGCAATCGGGGTCGGAACACCGGGGAGCTGTTTTTT,CASNRGRNTGELFF
TRBJ2-7,few,TRBV28,TRBD2,TGTGCCAGCAGTTTAGGTATAGCGGGGGGTCCTAGCTCCTACGAGCAGTACTTC,CASSLGIAGGPSSYEQYF
TRBJ2-4,NA,TRBV27,NA,TGTGCCAGCAGTTTAATAGGGGGAGCCAAAAACATTCAGTACTTC,CASSLIGGAKNIQYF
TRBJ2-2,NA,TRBV5-1,NA,TGCCCCAGCAGCTTGGAGGGACGGGCGACCACCGGGGAGCTGTTTTTT,CPSSLEGRATTGELFF
TRBJ2-7,NA,TRBV9,TRBD1,TGTGCCAGCAGCCCCCAGGGACAGGGAAGCTCCTACGAGCAGTACTTC,CASSPQGQGSSYEQYF
TRBJ2-2,few,TRBV27,NA,TGTGCCAGCAGTTTTGGCAGGCACACCGGGGAGCTGTTTTTT,CASSFGRHTGELFF
TRBJ1-2,NA,TRBV28,TRBD1,TGTGCCAGCAATGCAGGGGGCGACTATGGCTACACCTTC,CASNAGGDYGYTF
TRBJ2-1,many,TRBV9,TRBD2,TGTGCCAGCAGCGCGCGAAGGACTAGCGGGAGATCCACGGGAGGGTACAATGAGCAGTTCTTC,CASSARRTSGRSTGGYNEQFF
TRBJ1-5,few,TRBV4-2,TRBD1,TGTGCCAGCAGCCTTGACAGGGGGTCTCAGCCCCAGCATTTT,CASSLDRGSQPQHF